This record looks at one TCR beta chain sequence and its context. This sample was included in a study of blood T cell repertoires in COVID-19. Study details: Some COVID-19 samples were acute and others convalescent; all came from the United States, Italy and Spain.

Per the germline V gene, CDR1 is MNHEY and CDR2 is SMNVEV (reference sequence). This CDR3 has 14 residues. V was pared by 6 bases and J by 4 bases, with 13 bases between. Original data processing: Estimation of nucleated cell counts relied on the amplification of reference gene primers. TCRdb keeps only in-frame clones here, not all; method: immunoSEQ multiplex PCR. Clonal size and the V and J genes are those of that table, whereas D and trimming came from the DNA. The sample comprises about 69,000 clones, 85% of which are singletons, and roughly 2.9% rests with the top ten. The V call is TRBV27, the J call TRBJ1-5; D is perhaps TRBD1 (5 bases). This receptor was taken from a man older than 75 with acute or convalescent COVID-19. Sequenced input: peripheral blood. As DNA, the CDR3 is TGTGCCAGCAGCTTGGACGGGGGGAATCAGCCCCAGCATTTT. This translates into CASSLDGGNQPQHF.